These 5 T cell receptor beta chains share one sample of origin, sequenced in a study of PD-L1 blockade in urothelial cancer. Clones were read by immunoSEQ multiplex PCR, and TCRdb kept only the in-frame ones, dropping some. The data contain 65,000 to 90,000 clones, 84% of them singletons. Time point indicated: pretreatment peripheral blood. Sequenced here: PBMCs, sampled around atezolizumab (anti-PD-L1) treatment. The source is a woman in her 70s with urothelial cancer.

The rearrangement uses TRBV5-1 and TRBJ2-3; 7 bases match TRBD1. Trimming cost V 4 bases and J 2 bases; bases outside gene matches: 7. This CDR3 contains 15 residues. The germline CDR1 and CDR2 sequences are SGHRS and YFSETQ. CDR3 coding DNA: TGCGCCAGCAGCCGAGGACAGGAATACACAGATACGCAGTATTTT. Translated: CASSRGQEYTDTQYF.

This chain's CDR3 is CASSLGAPTDYGSYGYTF. CDR3 DNA: TGTGCCAGCAGCTTGGGAGCCCCGACAGATTATGGCTCGTATGGCTACACCTTC. This chain joins TRBV5-5 and TRBJ1-2; possibly TRBD1 for D (5 bases). V was cut by 0 bases and J by 5 bases, with 23 bases left in between. The CDR3 loop spans 18 amino acids. Germline values: CDR1 SGHKS, CDR2 YYEKEE (reference sequence).

The chain joins TRBV5-1 to TRBJ2-3; 12 bases fit TRBD2. V shed 1 base and J 1 base; nucleotides not matched to a gene: 1. This CDR3 has 16 residues. Per the germline V gene, CDR1 is SGHRS and CDR2 is YFSETQ. The CDR3 sequence is CASSLRLAGGTDTQYF. DNA for the CDR3: TGCGCCAGCAGCTTGCGACTAGCGGGAGGCACAGATACGCAGTATTTT. Variable domain in full (rest from reference TRBV5-1 and TRBJ2-3): KAGVTQTPRYLIKTRGQQVTLSCSPISGHRSVSWYQQTPGQGLQFLFEYFSETQRNKGNFPGRFSGRQFSNSRSEMNVSTLELGDSALYLCASSLRLAGGTDTQYFGPGTRLTVL.

The V and J genes are TRBV11-3 and TRBJ2-7; possibly TRBD1 for D (6 bases). This CDR3 region has 15 residues. The germline V and J ends were trimmed by 3 bases and 8 bases, with 20 bases remaining between them. Germline CDR1 SGHNT, CDR2 YENEEA. CDR3 DNA: TGTGCCAGCAGCTTGCAGGGGACCATCTTCTCACAGCAGTACTTC. This sequence encodes CASSLQGTIFSQQYF. The full variable domain, with the rest looked up from reference TRBV11-3 and TRBJ2-7, is EAGVVQSPRYKIIEKKQPVAFWCNPISGHNTLYWYLQNLGQGPELLIRYENEEAVDDSQLPKDRFSAERLKGVDSTLKIQPAELGDSAVYLCASSLQGTIFSQQYFGPGTRLTVT.

This chain joins TRBV19 and TRBJ1-4, with D maybe TRBD1 (5 bases). This CDR3 is 15 amino acids long. From germline, CDR1 is LNHDA and CDR2 SQIVND (reference sequence). V lost 5 bases and J lost 8, with 18 bases in between. The CDR3 is CASSSGVGVGEKLFF. Written as DNA, the CDR3 is TGTGCCAGTAGTTCGGGGGTCGGGGTCGGCGAAAAACTGTTTTTT. Supplemented by reference TRBV19 and TRBJ1-4, the full variable domain reads DGGITQSPKYLFRKEGQNVTLSCEQNLNHDAMYWYRQDPGQGLRLIYYSQIVNDFQKGDIAEGYSVSREKKESFPLTVTSAQKNPTAFYLCASSSGVGVGEKLFFGSGTQLSVL.